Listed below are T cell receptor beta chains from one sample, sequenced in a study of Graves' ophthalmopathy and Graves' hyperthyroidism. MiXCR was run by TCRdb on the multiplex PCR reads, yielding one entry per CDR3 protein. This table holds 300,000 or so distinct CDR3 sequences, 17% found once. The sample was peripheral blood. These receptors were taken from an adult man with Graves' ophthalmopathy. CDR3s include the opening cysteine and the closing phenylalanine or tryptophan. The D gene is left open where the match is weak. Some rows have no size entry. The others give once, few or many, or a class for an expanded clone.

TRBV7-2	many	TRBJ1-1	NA	TGTGCCAGCAGCTTAGCCACTGAAGCTTTCTTT	CASSLATEAFF
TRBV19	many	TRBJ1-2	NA	TGTGCCAGTAGTATCGGACGCTCCAACTATGGCTACACCTTC	CASSIGRSNYGYTF
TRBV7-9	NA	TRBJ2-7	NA	TGTGCCAGCAGCCCGGACGAGGTCGAGCAGTACTTC	CASSPDEVEQYF
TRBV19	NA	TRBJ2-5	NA	TGTGCCAGTAGTATCCTAGGGTTGGAAGAGACCCAGTACTTC	CASSILGLEETQYF
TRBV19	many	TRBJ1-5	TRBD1	TGTGCCAGTAGTGTACGGACAGGTCAGCATCAGCCCCAGCATTTT	CASSVRTGQHQPQHF
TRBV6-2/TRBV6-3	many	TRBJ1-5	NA	TGTGCCAGCAGGGAGGGCGGGGGCAATCAGCCCCAGCATTTT	CASREGGGNQPQHF
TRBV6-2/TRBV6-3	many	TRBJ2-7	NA	TGTGCCAGCAGTTATCAGGACACCAGCTACGAGCAGTACTTC	CASSYQDTSYEQYF
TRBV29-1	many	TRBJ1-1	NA	TGCAGCGCCGGCAAAGAGGACCGTGGCTTT	CSAGKEDRGF
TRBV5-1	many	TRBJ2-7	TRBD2	TGCGCCAGCAGCGTTAGCGGGGTCAACCGCTACGAGCAGTACTTC	CASSVSGVNRYEQYF
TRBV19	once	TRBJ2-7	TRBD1	TGCGCCAGCAGCTTATCGACAGGGGGCACCTCCTACGAGCAGTACTTC	CASSLSTGGTSYEQYF
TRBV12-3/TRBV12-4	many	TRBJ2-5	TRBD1	TGTGCCAGCACGAGGACAGGGACGACTGAGACCCAGTACTTC	CASTRTGTTETQYF
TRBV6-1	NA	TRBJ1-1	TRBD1	TGTGCCACCCAGGGGGCGGTTTTCGCTGAAGCTTTCTTT	CATQGAVFAEAFF
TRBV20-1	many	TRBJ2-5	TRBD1	TGCAGTGCCGGGAAGACAGGGGACCCTTACCAAGAGACCCAGTACTTC	CSAGKTGDPYQETQYF
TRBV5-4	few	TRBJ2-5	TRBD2	TGTGCCAGCAGCTTGGTCGGGACTAGCGGGCAAGAGACCCAGTACTTC	CASSLVGTSGQETQYF
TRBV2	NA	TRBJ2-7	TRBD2	TGTGCCAGCAGAGGACTAGCGGGAGGCCGAGAGCAGTACTTC	CASRGLAGGREQYF
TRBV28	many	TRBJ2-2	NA	TGTGCCAGCAGTTTATCAGGTTACAAGGGGGACACCGGGGAGCTGTTTTTT	CASSLSGYKGDTGELFF
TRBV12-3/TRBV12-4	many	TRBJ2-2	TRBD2	TGTGCCAGCAGCCAGACTAGCGGGAGTATCGGGGAGCTGTTTTTT	CASSQTSGSIGELFF
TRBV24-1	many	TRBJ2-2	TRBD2	TGTGCCACCAGTGATTCGGCTAGCGGCGGGAACACCGGGGAGCTGTTTTTT	CATSDSASGGNTGELFF
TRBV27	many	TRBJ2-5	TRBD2	TGTGCCAGCAGTCTCAATAGCGGGGGCCAAGAGACCCAGTACTTC	CASSLNSGGQETQYF
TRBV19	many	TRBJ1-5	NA	TGTGCCAGTAGTATGACCGGGGGAAGCAATCAGCCCCAGCATTTT	CASSMTGGSNQPQHF
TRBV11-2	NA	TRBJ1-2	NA	TGTGCCAGCAGCTTAGCAGTGACGGGGCAATATGGCTACACCTTC	CASSLAVTGQYGYTF
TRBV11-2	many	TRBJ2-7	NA	TGTGCCAGCAGCTTAGACGGCAGGTATATAATAGGGGAGCAGTACTTC	CASSLDGRYIIGEQYF
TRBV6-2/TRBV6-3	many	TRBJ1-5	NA	TGTGCCAGCAGTTACTGGGGCGGGGGCAATCAGCCCCAGCATTTT	CASSYWGGGNQPQHF
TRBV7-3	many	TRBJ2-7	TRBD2	TGTGCCAGCAGCTTCGGGGGGGGGTTAGGGGCCTACGAGCAGTACTTC	CASSFGGGLGAYEQYF
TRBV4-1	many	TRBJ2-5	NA	TGCGCCAGCAGCCAAGAAGGAGGGACAGCAGAGACCCAGTACTTC	CASSQEGGTAETQYF
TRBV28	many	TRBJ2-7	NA	TGTGCCAGCACCCATCAGGGGAGTAGGTCCTACGAGCAGTACTTC	CASTHQGSRSYEQYF
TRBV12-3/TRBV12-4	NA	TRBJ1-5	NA	TGTGCCAGCAGTCCCTCCAGTTCAGGGCGGAATCAGCCCCAGCATTTT	CASSPSSSGRNQPQHF
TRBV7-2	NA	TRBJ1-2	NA	TGTGCCAGCAGCTTAGCAGGAGCCTACACCTTC	CASSLAGAYTF
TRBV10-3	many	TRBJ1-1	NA	TGTGCCATCAGTCCCGGGCCGCGAAATGGGGGCACTGAAGCTTTCTTT	CAISPGPRNGGTEAFF
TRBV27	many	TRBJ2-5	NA	TGTGCCAGCAGTTCAGGTCTCAGGTTCGGAGAGACCCAGTACTTC	CASSSGLRFGETQYF
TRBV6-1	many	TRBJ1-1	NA	TGTGCCAGCAGGGATTACACTGAAGCTTTCTTT	CASRDYTEAFF
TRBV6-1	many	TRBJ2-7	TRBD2	TGTGCCAGCAGTGATCGCGGGAGTGTCTACGAGCAGTACTTC	CASSDRGSVYEQYF
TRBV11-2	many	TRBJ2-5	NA	TGTGCCAGCAGCTTAGATATCCGGGCCTCCAGGGAAGAGACCCAGTACTTC	CASSLDIRASREETQYF
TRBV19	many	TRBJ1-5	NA	TGTGCCAGTAGTATAGAGAATGACAGGATTTATAGCAATCAGCCCCAGCATTTT	CASSIENDRIYSNQPQHF
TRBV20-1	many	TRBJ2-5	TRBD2	TGCAGTGCTGTATCACTAGCGTGGGAGACCCAGTACTTC	CSAVSLAWETQYF
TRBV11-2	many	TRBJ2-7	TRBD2	TGTGCCAGCAGCTTAGATGAGGGCGGGAGGGCTGATTCCTACGAGCAGTACTTC	CASSLDEGGRADSYEQYF
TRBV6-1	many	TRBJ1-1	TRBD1	TGTGCCAGCAGTGACCCCGACAGGGCGAACACTGAAGCTTTCTTT	CASSDPDRANTEAFF
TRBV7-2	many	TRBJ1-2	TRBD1	TGTGCCAGCAGCCACGGACAGGGTGACTATGGCTACACCTTC	CASSHGQGDYGYTF
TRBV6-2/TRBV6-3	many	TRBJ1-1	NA	TGTGCCAGCAGTCAACTTTCTTACACTGAAGCTTTCTTT	CASSQLSYTEAFF
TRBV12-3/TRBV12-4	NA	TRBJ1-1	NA	TGTGCCAGCAGTTTCCTAGGGGGATCCACTGAAGCTTTCTTT	CASSFLGGSTEAFF
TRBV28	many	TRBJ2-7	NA	TGTGCCAGCAGTTCGACAAGGACCTACGAGCAGTACTTC	CASSSTRTYEQYF
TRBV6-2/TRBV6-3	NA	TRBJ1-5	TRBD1	TGTGCCAGCATCCAGAGGGGAGACAGGGGGATGGCGAGCAATCAGCCCCAGCATTTT	CASIQRGDRGMASNQPQHF
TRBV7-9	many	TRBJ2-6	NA	TGTGCCAGCAGCTTACATACCTCTGGGGCCAACGTCCTGACTTTC	CASSLHTSGANVLTF
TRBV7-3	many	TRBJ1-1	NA	TGTGCCAGCAGCTTAGCCGGGACAAACATGAACACTGAAGCTTTCTTT	CASSLAGTNMNTEAFF
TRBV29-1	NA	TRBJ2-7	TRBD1	TGCAGCGTTGAGAGGCAGGGGGCAGGGCAGTACTTC	CSVERQGAGQYF